Following are 3 T cell receptor beta chains from one sample sequenced in a study of cytomegalovirus exposure and HLA in healthy donors. The primer mix had 60 Vbeta and 13 Jbeta primers. The repertoire was sequenced with immunoSEQ multiplex PCR; TCRdb's copy has only in-frame clones and lacks some. The sample carries 140,000 or so clones, approximately 74% recorded once. Sequenced material: PBMCs. All receptors come from a man between 18 and 29 years old in good health and CMV-seropositive.

The chain joins TRBV7-3 to TRBJ2-6; a possible D gene is TRBD1 (5 bases). V lost 5 bases and J lost 4, with 21 bases in between. This CDR3 spans 18 amino acids. Germline-derived CDR1 and CDR2 are SGHTA and FQGTGA. This CDR3 reads CASSLSGPGMAGANVLTF. For the CDR3, the DNA is TGTGCCAGCAGCCTCTCAGGGCCCGGTATGGCCGGGGCCAACGTCCTGACTTTC.

The chain joins TRBV5-5 to TRBJ1-1, with 7 bases fitting TRBD1. With 3 bases clipped from V and 0 bases from J, the junction kept 5 bases outside the gene matches. Looked up from germline, CDR1 is SGHKS and CDR2 is YYEKEE (reference sequence). CDR3 length equals 15 residues. CDR3 residues: CASSSFDRVNTEAFF. CDR3 DNA sequence: TGTGCCAGCAGCTCCTTCGACAGGGTGAACACTGAAGCTTTCTTT.

The gene calls are TRBV6-1 and TRBJ1-5; D gene uncertain. The CDR3 covers 15 residues. Germline V gene lookup returns CDR1 MNHNS and CDR2 SASEGT. V was pared by 1 base and J by 4 bases, with 11 bases between. The CDR3 DNA reads as TGTGCCAGCAGTGAAGTAATGATCACTAATCAGCCCCAGCATTTT. Encoded protein: CASSEVMITNQPQHF.